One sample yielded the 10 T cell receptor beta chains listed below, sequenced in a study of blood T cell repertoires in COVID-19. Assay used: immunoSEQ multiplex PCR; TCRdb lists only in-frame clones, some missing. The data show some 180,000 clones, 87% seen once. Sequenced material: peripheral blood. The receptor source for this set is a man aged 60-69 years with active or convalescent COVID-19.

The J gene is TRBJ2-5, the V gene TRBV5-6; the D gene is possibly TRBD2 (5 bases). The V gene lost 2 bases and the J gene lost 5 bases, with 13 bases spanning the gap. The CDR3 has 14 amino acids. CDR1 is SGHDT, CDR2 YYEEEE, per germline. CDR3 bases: TGTGCCAGCAGCTTTGCGGGCCGAGCGGAGACCCAGTACTTC. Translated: CASSFAGRAETQYF.

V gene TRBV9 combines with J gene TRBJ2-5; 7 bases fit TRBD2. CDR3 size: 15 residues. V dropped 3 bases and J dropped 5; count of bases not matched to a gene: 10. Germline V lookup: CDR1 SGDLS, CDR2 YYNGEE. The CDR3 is CASSETYGGWETQYF. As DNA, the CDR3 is TGTGCCAGCAGCGAAACATACGGGGGGTGGGAGACCCAGTACTTC.

The CDR3 coding sequence is TGTGCCAGCAGCCCCCTGGCAGGAAGCACCGGGGAGCTGTTTTTT. Translating it yields CASSPLAGSTGELFF. The genes are TRBV6-5 and TRBJ2-2; D call uncertain. The CDR3 has 15 amino acids. CDR1 is MNHEY and CDR2 is SVGAGI in the germline V gene. The V gene lost 6 bases and the J gene lost 4 bases, with 15 bases spanning the gap.

In DNA, the CDR3 is TGTGCCAGCAGTTCGGGGAGCTCCTACAATGAGCAGTTCTTC. Amino acids: CASSSGSSYNEQFF. This chain uses TRBV11-2 with TRBJ2-1; the D gene is possibly TRBD2 (5 bases). V was shortened by 6 bases and J by 0 bases, with 9 bases between the two germline ends. The CDR3 sequence is 14 residues long. Germline CDR1 and CDR2: SGHAT and FQNNGV. Filled out from reference TRBV11-2 and TRBJ2-1, the complete variable domain reads EAGVAQSPRYKIIEKRQSVAFWCNPISGHATLYWYQQILGQGPKLLIQFQNNGVVDDSQLPKDRFSAERLKGVDSTLKIQPAKLEDSAVYLCASSSGSSYNEQFFGPGTRLTVL.

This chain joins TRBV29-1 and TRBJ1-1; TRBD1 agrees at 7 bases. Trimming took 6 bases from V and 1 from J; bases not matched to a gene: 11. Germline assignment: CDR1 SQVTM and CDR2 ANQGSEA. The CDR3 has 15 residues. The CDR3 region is CSVARTGDQNTEAFF. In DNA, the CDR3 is TGCAGCGTCGCGAGAACAGGGGATCAGAACACTGAAGCTTTCTTT.

This CDR3 is CASSVAGGANTGELFF. CDR3 nucleotides: TGTGCCAGCAGCGTGGCAGGGGGCGCGAACACCGGGGAGCTGTTTTTT. The chain combines TRBV9 with TRBJ2-2; 8 bases match TRBD1. This CDR3 has 16 residues. With V trimmed by 2 bases and J by 0 bases, 3 bases remained unmatched. CDR1 is SGDLS and CDR2 is YYNGEE in the germline V gene.

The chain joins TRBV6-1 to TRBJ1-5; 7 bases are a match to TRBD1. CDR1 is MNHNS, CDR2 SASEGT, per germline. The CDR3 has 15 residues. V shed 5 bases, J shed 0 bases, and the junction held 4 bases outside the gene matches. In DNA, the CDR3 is TGTGCCAGCAGTTCGACAGGGTATAGCAATCAGCCCCAGCATTTT. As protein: CASSSTGYSNQPQHF.

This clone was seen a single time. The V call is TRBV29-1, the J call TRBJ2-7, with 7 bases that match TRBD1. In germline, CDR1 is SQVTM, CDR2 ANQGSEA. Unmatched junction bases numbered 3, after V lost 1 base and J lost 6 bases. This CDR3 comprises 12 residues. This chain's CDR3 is CSVEVQGTEQYF. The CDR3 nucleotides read TGCAGCGTTGAAGTACAGGGGACCGAGCAGTACTTC.

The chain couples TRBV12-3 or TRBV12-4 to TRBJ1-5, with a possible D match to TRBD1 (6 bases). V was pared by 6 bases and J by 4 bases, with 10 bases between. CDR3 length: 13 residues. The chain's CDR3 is CASSLDRNQPQHF. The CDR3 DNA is TGTGCCAGCAGCCTTGACAGGAATCAGCCCCAGCATTTT.

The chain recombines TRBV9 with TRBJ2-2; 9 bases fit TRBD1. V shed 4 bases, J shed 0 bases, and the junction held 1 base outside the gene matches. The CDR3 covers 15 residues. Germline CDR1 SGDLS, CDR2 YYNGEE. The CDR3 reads CASSRTGANTGELFF. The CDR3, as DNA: TGTGCCAGCAGCCGGACAGGGGCGAACACCGGGGAGCTGTTTTTT. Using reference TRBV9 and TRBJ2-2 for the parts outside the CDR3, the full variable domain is DSGVTQTPKHLITATGQRVTLRCSPRSGDLSVYWYQQSLDQGLQFLIQYYNGEERAKGNILERFSAQQFPDLHSELNLSSLELGDSALYFCASSRTGANTGELFFGEGSRLTVL.